The present T cell receptor beta chain was sequenced within a study of T-cell memory formation after mild COVID-19. Overall study results and limits: Some SARS-CoV-2-responding clones were already detected in memory before infection. Researchers report contracting CD4+ clones mostly in CM and EM, with CD8+ clones in EMRA.

The authors produced TCR alpha and TCR beta cDNA libraries with sample barcodes and UMIs by 5'RACE using constant-segment primers. TCRdb reprocessed the 5' RACE reads with MiXCR, giving one entry per CDR3 protein. The data show about 420,000 distinct CDR3 sequences, with more than 20% seen just once and around 13% held by the top ten. Comments on this clonotype: Its antigen is not known.

There are 13 residues in the CDR3. Between the trimmed V and J ends, which lost 1 base and 3 bases, there was a span of 5 bases. Germline CDR1 is SGHRS and CDR2 is YFSETQ. The clonotype was recovered from an adult woman who had mild COVID-19 (a few samples of this study predate the infection). Cell type and time point are not known. The chain joins TRBV5-1 to TRBJ1-3; D not resolved. Sequenced input: PBMCs or a T cell subset sorted from them (not recorded which). The CDR3 DNA sequence: TGCGCCAGCAGCTTGTCGGATGGAAACACCATATATTTT. This gives the protein CASSLSDGNTIYF.